The sequence of this TCR beta chain was determined in a study of cytomegalovirus exposure and HLA in healthy donors. V dropped 3 bases and J dropped 8 bases, with 22 bases sitting between them. Germline CDR1 is MDHEN and CDR2 is SYDVKM. CDR3 length: 16 amino acids. The PCR ran on 60 Vbeta and 13 Jbeta primers. Profiled with immunoSEQ multiplex PCR; TCRdb holds only in-frame clones, not every one. The table has about 140,000 clones, about four fifths seen once. The V call is TRBV28, the J call TRBJ1-2; unclear D gene. This sequence was found in a young man in good health and CMV-seronegative. The sample comprised PBMCs. The CDR3, as DNA: TGTGCCAGCAGTTTTGCCCCGGCCATCCGCGGCGGGGGCTACACCTTC. It codes for CASSFAPAIRGGGYTF.